The subject of this entry is one TCR beta chain. The data were obtained in a study of blood T cell repertoires in COVID-19. Study-wide context: Some COVID-19 samples were acute and others convalescent; all came from the United States, Italy and Spain. Nucleic acid was either cDNA or gDNA, and it came from T cells, B-cell-depleted T cells, or PBMCs.

Authors' processing steps: From reference gene primer amplification, estimates of nucleated cell counts were derived. TCRdb keeps only in-frame clones here, not all; method: immunoSEQ multiplex PCR. V and J calls and clone size are those listed in that table; D and trimming were worked out from the DNA. The table lists 70,000 to 90,000 clones, more than 75% of them singletons. The ends lost 4 bases at V and 2 bases at J; junction bases unmatched: 5. This CDR3 region has 15 residues. Germline lookup yields CDR1 SNHLY and CDR2 FYNNEI. The sequencing input was peripheral blood. This chain uses TRBV2 with TRBJ2-1; 7 bases are shared with TRBD1. This clonotype was obtained from a human donor in a cohort sampled during active COVID-19. The CDR3, as DNA: TGTGCCAGCAGTGCCGACAGGGAACCCTACAATGAGCAGTTCTTC. As protein: CASSADREPYNEQFF.